One and the same sample provided the 26 T cell receptor beta chains below, sequenced in a study of T cells in Graves' hyperthyroidism and ophthalmopathy (dated by TCRdb to the late 2010s). Libraries were made using multiplex PCR. For sequencing, an Illumina HiSeq 2000 was employed. TCR beta CDR3 regions were amplified from RNA transcripts. For the first round of RT-PCR on the TCR CDR3, the HTBI primer set was used together with the Qiagen OneStep RT-PCR kit. The raw public reads went through TCRdb reprocessing: fastp at Q25, MiXCR clone calling, in-frame beta chains kept. All rows with the same CDR3 protein become a single entry with the most common DNA and genes. This sample is represented by some 340,000 distinct CDR3 sequences; roughly 13% of them were singletons. The top ten clonotypes cover about a third of the sample. Sequenced material: blood. The receptors were sampled from a woman between 35 and 50 years old with Graves' ophthalmopathy.

This clonotype has ten or more counts. This chain joins TRBV10-3 and TRBJ1-3, with D uncertain. The V and J ends lost 6 bases and 4 bases respectively, with 7 bases between them. The CDR3 sequence is 12 residues long. The germline V gene encodes CDR1 ENHRY and CDR2 SYGVKD. The CDR3: CAISPEGNTIYF. The CDR3 DNA is TGTGCCATCAGCCCCGAAGGAAACACCATATATTTT.

This clonotype was seen many times. The chain employs TRBV12-3 or TRBV12-4 and TRBJ2-7; possibly TRBD1 for D (5 bases). Between the trimmed V and J ends, which lost 6 bases and 3 bases, there was a span of 9 bases. The CDR3 extends over 12 amino acids. The CDR3 loop reads CASSQGDYEQYF. The CDR3 region has the DNA TGTGCCAGCAGCCAAGGGGACTACGAGCAGTACTTC.

CDR3 sequence: CAISEETGILGIAKNIQYF. DNA for the CDR3: TGTGCCATCAGTGAAGAGACAGGGATTTTGGGAATAGCCAAAAACATTCAGTACTTC. V is TRBV10-3 and J is TRBJ2-4, with 7 bases aligning to TRBD1. The length of the CDR3 is 19 residues. V was clipped by 3 bases and J by 0 bases; unmatched bases: 14. Germline V lookup: CDR1 ENHRY, CDR2 SYGVKD.

This clonotype has ten or more counts. The chain uses TRBV20-1 and TRBJ1-1; the match to TRBD1 covers 8 bases. The CDR3 has 14 residues. The germline CDR1 and CDR2 sequences are DFQATT and SNEGSKA (reference sequence). The CDR3 nucleotides read TGCAGAGCAAGGACAGGGCGAGGGGACACTGAAGCTTTCTTT. Translating it yields CRARTGRGDTEAFF.

This clonotype appeared many times. The rearrangement uses TRBV27 and TRBJ1-1; possibly TRBD1 for D (6 bases). Trimming removed 10 bases from V and 4 bases from J, with 16 bases in between. Germline values: CDR1 MNHEY, CDR2 SMNVEV (reference sequence). The CDR3 runs to 13 residues. The CDR3 sequence is CATRARGTTEAFF. For the CDR3, the DNA is TGTGCCACCCGGGCAAGGGGGACCACTGAAGCTTTCTTT.

This clonotype has a count of ten or more. V is TRBV6-1 and J is TRBJ1-5; possibly TRBD1 for D (5 bases). Trimming took off 4 bases at V and 9 bases at J, with 19 bases between the two ends. This CDR3 is built from 15 residues. Looked up from germline, CDR1 is MNHNS and CDR2 is SASEGT. For the CDR3, the DNA is TGTGCCAGCAGTGCCCAACAGGTACCCTTCGGGCCCCAGCATTTT. Protein: CASSAQQVPFGPQHF.

Many counts were recorded for this clonotype. The gene calls are TRBV12-3 or TRBV12-4 and TRBJ2-5; 7 bases match TRBD1. The V gene end was trimmed by 5 bases and the J gene end by 1 base; junction bases not matched to a gene: 13. The CDR3 contains 17 residues. The CDR3 region is CASSLNSPGTVQETQYF. DNA of the CDR3: TGTGCCAGCAGTCTCAACAGCCCCGGGACAGTCCAAGAGACCCAGTACTTC.

The chain has TRBV4-1 and TRBJ2-7; D gene unclear. Germline CDR1 MGHRA, CDR2 YSYEKL. The V and J ends lost 0 bases and 0 bases respectively, with 12 bases between them. The CDR3 contains 16 residues. The CDR3 region has the DNA TGCGCCAGCAGCCAAGATTTGACAAGGAGCTCCTACGAGCAGTACTTC. Its protein product is CASSQDLTRSSYEQYF.

This clonotype occurred many times. J is TRBJ2-7 and V is TRBV20-1; a weak D match, TRBD1 (5 bases). V lost 6 bases and J 2 bases, leaving 20 bases between the germline ends. This CDR3 is built from 15 residues. Germline assignment: CDR1 DFQATT and CDR2 SNEGSKA (reference sequence). The CDR3 reads CSANLKGRSPYEQYF. The CDR3 bases are TGCAGTGCCAACCTAAAGGGGCGAAGCCCCTACGAGCAGTACTTC.

This clonotype was seen a few times. This chain joins TRBV5-6 and TRBJ2-2, with a possible D match to TRBD1 (6 bases). Trimming took 5 bases from V and 0 from J, leaving 14 bases between them. CDR3 length: 16 residues. Germline-derived CDR1 and CDR2 are SGHDT and YYEEEE. The CDR3 sequence is CASRVDSLTNTGELFF. The CDR3 DNA is TGTGCCAGCAGAGTGGACAGCCTGACGAACACCGGGGAGCTGTTTTTT.

This clonotype was observed many times. The J gene is TRBJ2-7, the V gene TRBV6-1; D uncertain. The V gene lost 7 bases and the J gene lost 4 bases, with 8 bases spanning the gap. This CDR3 comprises 11 residues. Germline V gives CDR1 MNHNS, CDR2 SASEGT. CDR3 DNA sequence: TGTGCCAGCAAAACCGGGTACGAGCAGTACTTC. Protein sequence: CASKTGYEQYF.

This clonotype appeared many times. The chain carries TRBV2 and TRBJ2-1, with D maybe TRBD2 (6 bases). CDR1 and CDR2 from the germline V gene are SNHLY and FYNNEI. The CDR3 loop spans 15 amino acids. The V gene lost 6 bases and the J gene lost 2 bases, with 14 bases spanning the gap. CDR3: CASRKREAAYNEQFF. In nucleotides, the CDR3 is TGTGCCAGCAGAAAGAGGGAGGCGGCCTACAATGAGCAGTTCTTC.

CDR3 bases: TGTGCCAGCACACCTCGCCGGAGGGGCAGGGATACGCAGTATTTT. Protein product: CASTPRRRGRDTQYF. The J gene is TRBJ2-3, the V gene TRBV27, with a possible D match to TRBD2 (6 bases). Trimming took 7 bases from V and 6 from J, leaving 20 bases between them. Germline assignment: CDR1 MNHEY and CDR2 SMNVEV (reference sequence). The CDR3 totals 15 residues.

The V call is TRBV12-3 or TRBV12-4, the J call TRBJ2-1; 12 bases match TRBD2. This CDR3 has 18 residues. Unmatched junction bases numbered 14, after V lost 4 bases and J lost 7 bases. Here the CDR3 DNA reads TGTGCCAGCAGTTCCCCCTTTTCGGCTAGCGGGAGGGGTAATGAGCAGTTCTTC. Translating it yields CASSSPFSASGRGNEQFF.

The sample holds many counts of this clonotype. The V gene is TRBV20-1, the J gene TRBJ1-2; maybe TRBD1 (6 bases). The CDR3 is made up of 14 amino acids. CDR1 and CDR2 (germline): DFQATT, SNEGSKA (reference sequence). Trimming shortened V by 3 bases and J by 2 bases, and 13 bases separated the two germline ends. The CDR3 nucleotides are TGCAGTGCTAGTTCAGGGGCTGGGAACTATGGCTACACCTTC. This translates into CSASSGAGNYGYTF.

This clonotype was seen repeatedly, ten times or more. This rearrangement joins TRBV28 to TRBJ1-6; TRBD1 aligns across 9 bases. V shed 3 bases, J shed 8 bases, and the junction held 8 bases outside the gene matches. The CDR3 sequence is 16 residues long. Germline CDR1 MDHEN, CDR2 SYDVKM. CDR3 in amino acids: CASSFPQGAGDSPLHF. The CDR3 DNA reads TGTGCCAGCAGTTTCCCACAGGGGGCAGGAGATTCACCCCTCCACTTT.

This clonotype was observed a handful of times. The chain has TRBV11-2 and TRBJ2-2; 7 nucleotides match TRBD2. The germline CDR1 and CDR2 sequences are SGHAT and FQNNGV. This CDR3 is 15 amino acids long. V dropped 7 bases and J dropped 6; count of bases not matched to a gene: 11. The CDR3 here is CASTLGGTPSGELFF. CDR3 bases: TGTGCCAGCACCCTGGGGGGGACTCCATCCGGGGAGCTGTTTTTT.

J is TRBJ1-1 and V is TRBV6-1; D is unresolved. Germline-derived CDR1 and CDR2 are MNHNS and SASEGT. The V end lost 3 bases, the J end lost 4 bases, and 9 bases lay between the germline ends. CDR3 size: 13 residues. CDR3 coding DNA: TGTGCCAGCAGTGAGATGGTGGGCACTGAAGCTTTCTTT. Its protein is CASSEMVGTEAFF.

This chain's CDR3 is CASSLVGTGGGGNQPQHF. In DNA, the CDR3 is TGTGCCAGCAGCTTAGTGGGGACAGGGGGTGGGGGCAATCAGCCCCAGCATTTT. The rearrangement joins TRBV7-2 to TRBJ1-5; TRBD1 agrees at 11 bases. This CDR3 spans 18 amino acids. V lost 1 base, J lost 2 bases, and 7 bases stayed unmatched. Germline values: CDR1 SGHTA, CDR2 FQGNSA.

The chain employs TRBV5-1 and TRBJ2-2; 8 bases are a match to TRBD2. From germline, CDR1 is SGHRS and CDR2 YFSETQ. CDR3 size: 16 residues. J was trimmed by 3 bases and V by 4 bases; bases with no gene match: 8. The CDR3 spells CASSVNGGADTGELFF. CDR3 bases: TGCGCCAGCAGCGTAAACGGGGGGGCCGACACCGGGGAGCTGTTTTTT.

This clonotype was seen ten or more times. This chain uses TRBV7-8 with TRBJ2-2; the match to TRBD2 covers 8 bases. V gave up 6 bases and J gave up 1 base; unmatched junction bases: 4. The length of the CDR3 is 15 residues. The germline CDR1 and CDR2 sequences are SGHVS and FQNEAQ. The CDR3 nucleotides read TGTGCCAGCAGGTACAGCGGGAGGAACACCGGGGAGCTGTTTTTT. Its translation is CASRYSGRNTGELFF.

The chain carries TRBV3-1 and TRBJ2-6; TRBD1 matches 8 bases. Germline CDR1 reads LGHDT; CDR2 reads YNNKEL (reference sequence). This CDR3 contains 17 residues. Germline trimming cut 1 base from V and 3 bases from J; bases unmatched to any gene: 5. The CDR3 DNA sequence: TGTGCCAGCAGCCAAGCGGGCAGGGGGCTTGGGGCCAACGTCCTGACTTTC. Encoded protein: CASSQAGRGLGANVLTF.

The sample holds many counts of this clonotype. This chain uses TRBV12-3 or TRBV12-4 with TRBJ2-1; no clear D gene. This CDR3 spans 14 amino acids. V lost 7 bases to trimming and J lost 6 bases, with 16 bases between them. The CDR3 region has the DNA TGTGCCAGCACCGACGGCAACAAGGTCAATGAGCAGTTCTTC. Translated, it gives CASTDGNKVNEQFF.

In this sample, this clonotype turned up many times. This chain links TRBV12-3 or TRBV12-4 with TRBJ2-1, with 7 bases identical to TRBD1. CDR3 length equals 14 residues. Germline trimming cut 4 bases from V and 5 bases from J; bases unmatched to any gene: 5. The CDR3 reads CASSYRTGNNEQFF. As DNA, the CDR3 is TGTGCCAGCAGTTACAGGACAGGAAACAATGAGCAGTTCTTC.

This clonotype was detected ten times or more. The chain has TRBV7-9 and TRBJ1-1; 11 bases map to TRBD1. CDR1 is SEHNR and CDR2 is FQNEAQ in the germline V gene (reference sequence). The CDR3 contains 16 residues. The trim removed 5 bases at V and 1 base at J, leaving 6 bases unmatched. CDR3 amino acids: CASSRTGGRRNTEAFF. In DNA form, the CDR3 reads TGTGCCAGCAGCCGGACAGGGGGCAGGAGGAACACTGAAGCTTTCTTT.

This clonotype was seen more than once but under ten times. The V call is TRBV5-6, the J call TRBJ1-2; D uncertain. The CDR3 totals 14 residues. Germline V gives CDR1 SGHDT, CDR2 YYEEEE. V lost 4 bases to trimming and J lost 6 bases, with 16 bases between them. CDR3 residues: CASSLPPWLDGYTF. CDR3 sequence (DNA): TGTGCCAGCAGCCTACCCCCCTGGCTGGATGGCTACACCTTC.